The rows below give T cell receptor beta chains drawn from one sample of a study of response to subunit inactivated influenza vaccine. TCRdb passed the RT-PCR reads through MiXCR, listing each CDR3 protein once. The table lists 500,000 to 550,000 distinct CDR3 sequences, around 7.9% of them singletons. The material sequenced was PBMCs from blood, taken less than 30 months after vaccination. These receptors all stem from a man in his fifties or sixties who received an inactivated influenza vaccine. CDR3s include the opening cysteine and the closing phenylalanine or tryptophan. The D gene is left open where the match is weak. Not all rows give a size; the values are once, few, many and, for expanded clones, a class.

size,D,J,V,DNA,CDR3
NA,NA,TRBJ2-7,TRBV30,TGTGCCTGGAGTGTACGGCAGGCTGGGGAGCAGTACTTC,CAWSVRQAGEQYF
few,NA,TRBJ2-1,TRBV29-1,TGCAGCGTTGAAGATCGGTGGGCGGCAGACAATGAGCAGTTCTTC,CSVEDRWAADNEQFF
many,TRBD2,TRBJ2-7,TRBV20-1,TGCAGTGCGGCACCGGGACTAGCGTTCCACGAGCAGTACTTC,CSAAPGLAFHEQYF
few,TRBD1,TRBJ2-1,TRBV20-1,TGCAGTGCTAGGACAGGGGTCCTTCAGTTCTTC,CSARTGVLQFF
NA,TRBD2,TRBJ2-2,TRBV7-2,TGTGCCAGCAGCGTAGGACTAGCGGGGAACACCGGGGAGCTGTTTTTT,CASSVGLAGNTGELFF
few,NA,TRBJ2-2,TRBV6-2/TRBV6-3,TGTGCCAGCAGTTCCCCAGACTACACGAAGGCCACCGGGGAGCTGTTTTTT,CASSSPDYTKATGELFF
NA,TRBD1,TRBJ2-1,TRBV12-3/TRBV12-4,TGTGCCAGCAGCGGCGAGGGGGCACATGAGCAGTTCTTC,CASSGEGAHEQFF
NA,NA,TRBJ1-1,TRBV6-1,TGTGCCAGCAGGCAAAGGGCTATTCCCGGGCCGTCGGGTGAAGCTTTCTTT,CASRQRAIPGPSGEAFF
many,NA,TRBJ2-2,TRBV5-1,TGCGCCAGCAGCCCTTTGAGAACCGGGGAGCTGTTTTTT,CASSPLRTGELFF
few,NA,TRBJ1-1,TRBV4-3,TGCGCCAGCAGCCAAGTAGGGGTTGGAGGCACTGAAGCTTTCTTT,CASSQVGVGGTEAFF
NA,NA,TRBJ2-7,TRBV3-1,TGTGCCTGCTCCAAGCAGGCGCCTTTTACCCACGAGCAGTACTTC,CACSKQAPFTHEQYF
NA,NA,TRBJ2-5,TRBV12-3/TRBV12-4,TGTGCCAGCAGTCACCCACAGGGTCTTCAAGAGACCCAGTACTTC,CASSHPQGLQETQYF
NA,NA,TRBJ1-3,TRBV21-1,TGTGCCAGCAGCGTACACAGTTTATCCTCTGGAAACACCATATATTTT,CASSVHSLSSGNTIYF
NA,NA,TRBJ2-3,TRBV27,TGTGCCAGCGCATGGGACCGTATCACAGATACGCAGTATTTT,CASAWDRITDTQYF
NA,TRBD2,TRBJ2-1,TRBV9,TGTGCCAGCAGCGTAGCTAGCGGGAATTCTTACAATGAGCAGTTCTTC,CASSVASGNSYNEQFF
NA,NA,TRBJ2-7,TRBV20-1,TGCAGTGCGCACGGGGGAACTGGCTCCTACGAGCAGTACTTC,CSAHGGTGSYEQYF
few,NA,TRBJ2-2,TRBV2,TGTGCCAGCAGTGAAGGTCTGGAGAACACCGGGGAGCTGTTTTTT,CASSEGLENTGELFF
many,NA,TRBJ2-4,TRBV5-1,TGCGCCAGCAGCTTCGGGACTCCAGGAAACATTCAGTACTTC,CASSFGTPGNIQYF
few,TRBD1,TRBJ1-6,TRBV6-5,TGTGCCAGCAGTTACGAAACCGGGACAGGGAATTCACCCCTCCACTTT,CASSYETGTGNSPLHF
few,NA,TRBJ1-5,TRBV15,TGTGCCACCAGACCAACCGGGACTCACAATCAGCCCCAGCATTTT,CATRPTGTHNQPQHF
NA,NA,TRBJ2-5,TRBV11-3,TGTGCCAGCAGCCAAACTTATTCTGAGACCCAGTACTTC,CASSQTYSETQYF
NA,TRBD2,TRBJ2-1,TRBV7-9,TGTGCCAGCAGCTCTCCCCAGCGGGGAGGTGAGCAGTTCTTC,CASSSPQRGGEQFF
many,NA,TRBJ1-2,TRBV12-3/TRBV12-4,TGTGCCAGCAGTTTAGAACTAAACTATGGCTACACCTTC,CASSLELNYGYTF
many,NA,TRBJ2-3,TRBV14,TGTGCCAGCAGCCCTCACCACTATAGCACAGATACGCAGTATTTT,CASSPHHYSTDTQYF
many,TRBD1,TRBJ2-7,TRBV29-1,TGCAGCGTCCTCAGTCCCGGGACAGGCTACGAGCAGTACTTC,CSVLSPGTGYEQYF
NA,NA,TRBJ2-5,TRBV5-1,TGCGCCAGCAGGGAGCAGCCGCAAGAGACCCAGTACTTC,CASREQPQETQYF
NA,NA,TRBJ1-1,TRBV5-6,TGTGCCAGCAGCCCCATGGGGGGTATGAACACTGAAGCTTTCTTT,CASSPMGGMNTEAFF
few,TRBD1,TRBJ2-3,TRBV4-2,TGTGCCAGCAGCCAAGATCCCCCGGACAGGGGGGATACGCAGTATTTT,CASSQDPPDRGDTQYF
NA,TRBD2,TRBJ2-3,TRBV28,TGTGCCAGCAGTTTTAGCGGGAGGCCCACAGATACGCAGTATTTT,CASSFSGRPTDTQYF
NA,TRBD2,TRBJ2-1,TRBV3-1,TGTGCCAGCAGCCAACGGCTAGCGGGGGGGAATGAGCAGTTCTTC,CASSQRLAGGNEQFF
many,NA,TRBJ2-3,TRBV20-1,TGCAGTGCTCGGGGACCCTTCCCTCTCGGCACAGATACGCAGTATTTT,CSARGPFPLGTDTQYF
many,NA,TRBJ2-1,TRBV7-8,TGTGCCAGCAGCTTACTGGTACATGAGCAGTTCTTC,CASSLLVHEQFF
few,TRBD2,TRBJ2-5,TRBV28,TGTGCCATCCATAAAGCAAGTCTAGCGGGAGGGCAGGAGACCCAGTACTTC,CAIHKASLAGGQETQYF
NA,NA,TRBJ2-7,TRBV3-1,TGTGCCAGCAGCCCCCGCTCGGGGGTGACGGGCGAGCAGTACTTC,CASSPRSGVTGEQYF
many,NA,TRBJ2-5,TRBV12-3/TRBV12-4,TGTGCCAGCAGTTTAGGTAGTACACCCGAGACCCAGTACTTC,CASSLGSTPETQYF
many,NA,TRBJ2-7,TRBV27,TGTGCCAGCAGTCGCTCGGGGGAGGTGGCTACCTACGAGCAGTACTTC,CASSRSGEVATYEQYF
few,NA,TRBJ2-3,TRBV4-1,TGCGCCAGCAGCCAGACCCGTTTATCCCCCACCAATACGCAGTATTTT,CASSQTRLSPTNTQYF
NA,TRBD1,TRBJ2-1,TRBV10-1,TGCGCCAGCAGCGACCGGACAGGGCTCTCCTACAATGAGCAGTTCTTC,CASSDRTGLSYNEQFF
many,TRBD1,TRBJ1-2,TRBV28,TGTGCCAGCAGTTTAGGGACAGGGGGCCAGTATGGCTACACCTTC,CASSLGTGGQYGYTF
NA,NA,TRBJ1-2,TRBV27,TGTGCCAGCAGTTCCCTGCCGGGGCCCCCGGAGAGTGGCTACACCTTC,CASSSLPGPPESGYTF
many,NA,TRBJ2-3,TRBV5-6,TGTGCCAGCAGCTGGTGGGACAACACAGATACGCAGTATTTT,CASSWWDNTDTQYF
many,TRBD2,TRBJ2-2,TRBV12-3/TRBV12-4,TGTGCCAGCAGTTTAGGGACTAGCGGGAGCACCGGGGAGCTGTTTTTT,CASSLGTSGSTGELFF
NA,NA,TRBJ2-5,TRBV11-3,TGTGCCAGCAGTCGTTTAGGTCAAGAGACCCAGTACTTC,CASSRLGQETQYF
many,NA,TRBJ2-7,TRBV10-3,TGTGCCATCAGTGATCCCCGGATTACCTACGAGCAGTACTTC,CAISDPRITYEQYF
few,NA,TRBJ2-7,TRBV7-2,TGTGCCAGCAGCTTAGATATCACAGCTCACGAGCAGTACTTC,CASSLDITAHEQYF
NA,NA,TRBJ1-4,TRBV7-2,TGTGCCAGCAGCTCACGGTCTTCTGAAAAACTGTTTTTT,CASSSRSSEKLFF
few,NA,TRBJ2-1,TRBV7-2,TGTGCCAGCAGCTTAGCCACCGCCCTCTCCTACAATGAGCAGTTCTTC,CASSLATALSYNEQFF
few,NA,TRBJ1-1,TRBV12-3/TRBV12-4,TGTGCCAGCAGTTCGGACGGACCGAACACTGAAGCTTTCTTT,CASSSDGPNTEAFF
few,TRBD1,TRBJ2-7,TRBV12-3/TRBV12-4,TGTGCCAGCAGTTTACCCCGAACAGGGGGAGTATACGAGCAGTACTTC,CASSLPRTGGVYEQYF
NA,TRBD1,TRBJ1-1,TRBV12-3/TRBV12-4,TGTGCCAGCAGTTCGGGACAGGGGGGAGCTGAAGCTTTCTTT,CASSSGQGGAEAFF
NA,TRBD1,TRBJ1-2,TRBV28,TGTGCCAGCAGAGAACAGGGGGCGCGGGGCTACACCTTC,CASREQGARGYTF
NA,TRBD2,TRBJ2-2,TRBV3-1,TGTGCCAGCAGCCATGAAATTCTAGCGGGAGTTACCGGGGAGCTGTTTTTT,CASSHEILAGVTGELFF
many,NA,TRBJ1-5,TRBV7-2,TGTGCCAGCAGCCCAGAATATAGCAATCAGCCCCAGCATTTT,CASSPEYSNQPQHF
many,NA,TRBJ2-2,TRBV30,TGTGCCTGGGCTGCTCGGAACACCGGGGAGCTGTTTTTT,CAWAARNTGELFF
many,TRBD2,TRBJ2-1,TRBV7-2,TGTGCCAGCAGCTTACAGAGCGGGACCTCCTACAATGAGCAGTTCTTC,CASSLQSGTSYNEQFF
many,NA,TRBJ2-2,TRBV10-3,TGTGCCATCAGTGAGCTGAGATTCACCGGGGAGCTGTTTTTT,CAISELRFTGELFF
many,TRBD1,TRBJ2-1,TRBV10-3,TGTGCCATCAGTGCCGGGACAGGGCGGGACAATGAGCAGTTCTTC,CAISAGTGRDNEQFF
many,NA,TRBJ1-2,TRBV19,TGTGCCAGTAGCGCCCACGGTTGGGCCCGTGGCTACACCTTC,CASSAHGWARGYTF
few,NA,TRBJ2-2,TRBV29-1,TGCAGCGTTGTAGGTGGTCGCTCACCCGGGGAGCTGTTTTTT,CSVVGGRSPGELFF
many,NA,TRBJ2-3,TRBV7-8,TGTGCCAGCAACCCACGTCCGGACGACACAGATACGCAGTATTTT,CASNPRPDDTDTQYF